This TCR beta chain was sequenced in a study of blood T cell repertoires in COVID-19. Study-level information: Samples representing acute and convalescent COVID-19 were sourced from the United States, Italy and Spain.

Study processing details: Scientists estimated how many nucleated cells there were by amplifying reference gene primers. Sequencing was performed with immunoSEQ multiplex PCR; in TCRdb, only in-frame clones are kept and a portion is missing. V and J calls and clone size are those listed in that table; D and trimming were worked out from the DNA. This sample yields under 400,000 clones, of which almost 90% are seen a single time; about 6.5% belongs to the top ten. CDR3 size: 17 residues. Germline V lookup: CDR1 SGHAT, CDR2 FQNNGV. The J segment lost 9 bases and the V segment lost 2 bases, leaving 8 bases of the junction unmatched.

J is TRBJ1-6 and V is TRBV11-2, with TRBD1 matching over 12 bases. The TCR sequence derives from a man between 18 and 35 years old with active or convalescent COVID-19. The material sequenced was peripheral blood. The CDR3 region is CASSLLTPGQGASPLHF. For the CDR3, the DNA is TGTGCCAGCAGCTTACTTACCCCGGGACAGGGGGCTTCACCCCTCCACTTT.